These 9 T cell receptor beta chains share one sample of origin, sequenced in a study of human T cells and chemical hapten exposure. Time point meaning: patch test 1, 2 weeks after DPC sensitization. Treatment of the sample: therapeutic diphenylcyclopropenone sensitization with weekly scalp DPC. MiXCR, applied by TCRdb to the RACE reads, yields one record per CDR3 protein. This table holds some 180,000 distinct CDR3 sequences, 20% to 25% found once. The specimen was whole blood, collected in connection with sensitization to the hapten diphenylcyclopropenone (DPC). The origin of the receptors is a woman in her forties or fifties with alopecia areata. Some clones in this sample may be carry-over from other donors' samples.

This clonotype was observed once. Here the CDR3 omits its conserved ending phenylalanine or tryptophan, so a read error is the likely source. The CDR3 sequence is CSARIGYTQYS. The CDR3 DNA reads TGCAGTGCTAGAATTGGTTATACGCAGTATTCT. This chain uses TRBV20-1 with TRBJ2-3, with D hard to call. Per the germline V gene, CDR1 is DFQATT and CDR2 is SNEGSKA (reference sequence). This CDR3 has 11 residues. V lost 2 bases, J lost 7 bases, and 7 bases lay in between.

This clonotype occurred a few times. This rearrangement joins TRBV7-3 to TRBJ1-1; D is uncertain. This CDR3 contains 13 residues. Germline CDR1 reads SGHTA; CDR2 reads FQGTGA. Trimming removed 7 bases from V and 0 bases from J, with 9 bases in between. In DNA, the CDR3 is TGTGCCAGCACCAAAGACCTGAACACTGAAGCTTTCTTT. Its protein is CASTKDLNTEAFF.

This clonotype was seen a few times. The chain joins TRBV28 to TRBJ2-1, with 9 bases that match TRBD2. Germline CDR1 is MDHEN and CDR2 is SYDVKM. This CDR3 contains 16 residues. Losses at the gene ends were 3 bases for V and 2 bases for J; bases not matched to a gene: 5. The DNA of the CDR3 is TGTGCCAGCAGTTTGTTTGTAGCGGGAGCCTACAATGAGCAGTTCTTC. Amino acids: CASSLFVAGAYNEQFF.

The V and J genes are TRBV3-1 and TRBJ1-4; D is possibly TRBD1 (5 bases). The CDR3 is 15 residues long. V lost 3 bases and J 3 bases, leaving 11 bases between the germline ends. Germline values: CDR1 LGHDT, CDR2 YNNKEL (reference sequence). CDR3 DNA: TGTGCCAGCAGCCATTACAGGACCTCTAATGAAAAACTGTTTTTT. It is translated as CASSHYRTSNEKLFF. Variable domain in full (rest from reference TRBV3-1 and TRBJ1-4): DTAVSQTPKYLVTQMGNDKSIKCEQNLGHDTMYWYKQDSKKFLKIMFSYNNKELIINETVPNRFSPKSPDKAHLNLHINSLELGDSAVYFCASSHYRTSNEKLFFGSGTQLSVL.

The chain recombines TRBV5-5 with TRBJ2-5, with D tentatively TRBD1 or TRBD2 (5 bases each). Trimming took off 3 bases at V and 1 base at J, with 13 bases between the two ends. Germline V gene data show CDR1 as SGHKS and CDR2 as YYEKEE (reference sequence). This CDR3 region has 15 residues. The CDR3 DNA follows: TGTGCCAGCAGCTGGGGACCGCTGATCCAAGAGACCCAGTACTTC. This codes for CASSWGPLIQETQYF. The complete variable domain, with remaining parts taken from reference TRBV5-5 and TRBJ2-5, reads DAGVTQSPTHLIKTRGQQVTLRCSPISGHKSVSWYQQVLGQGPQFIFQYYEKEERGRGNFPDRFSARQFPNYSSELNVNALLLGDSALYLCASSWGPLIQETQYFGPGTRLLVL.

This clonotype was observed a few times. The gene calls are TRBV21-1 and TRBJ2-7. TRBV21-1 is a known pseudogene. The CDR3 is 13 residues long. CDR3 nucleotide sequence: TGTGCCAGCAGCAAAGGGACGCCTTACGAGCAGTACTTC. Translation gives CASSKGTPYEQYF.

The chain combines TRBV27 with TRBJ1-2; 10 nucleotides match TRBD1. CDR1 is MNHEY, CDR2 SMNVEV, per germline (reference sequence). The junction had 2 bases not matched to a gene; V was cut back by 6 bases and J by 4 bases. The CDR3 is 13 residues long. DNA for the CDR3: TGTGCCAGCAGCCGACAGGGGGCCTATGGCTACACCTTC. This sequence encodes CASSRQGAYGYTF.

The chain joins TRBV29-1 to TRBJ1-4, with TRBD1 as a possible D gene (5 bases). Germline lookup yields CDR1 SQVTM and CDR2 ANQGSEA. The CDR3 is made up of 16 amino acids. V was clipped by 4 bases and J by 7 bases, with 22 bases between them. CDR3 amino acids: CSVAGSPGPGVEKLFF. The CDR3, as DNA: TGCAGCGTTGCAGGGTCGCCGGGCCCCGGCGTTGAAAAACTGTTTTTT.

The J gene is TRBJ2-7, the V gene TRBV6-1; 8 positions agree with TRBD1. V shed 7 bases and J 3 bases; nucleotides not matched to a gene: 11. This CDR3 contains 15 residues. Germline V CDR1 and CDR2: MNHNS, SASEGT. CDR3 nucleotides: TGTGCCAGCAACCCATGGACAGGGCTAGTCTACGAGCAGTACTTC. Translating it yields CASNPWTGLVYEQYF.